This TCR beta chain comes out of a study of vaccination effects on CD4 cells after COVID-19. As for the study in general: Before sequencing took place, the ViraFEST assay used viral peptide pools to expand antigen-specific CD4+ T cells.

At the end of roughly 9 days of culture, CD4+ T cells were isolated. No vaccinee had earlier SARS-CoV-2 infection, and nucleocapsid antibodies were negative. IL-2 medium took the place of half the medium on both days 3 and 7. The CDR3 is 14 amino acids. V shed 0 bases and J shed 7 bases, with 8 bases lying between them. The germline V gene has CDR1 SGHNT and CDR2 YYREEE (reference sequence). Concerning this clone itself: Its antigen remains unknown.

The method was immunoSEQ multiplex PCR; TCRdb's version includes in-frame clones alone and lacks a portion of them. This sample has around 41,000 clones, with 82% found just once. This receptor was identified in a human donor who received a COVID-19 vaccine. Sequences were derived from CD4+ T cells from PBMCs cultured without peptide, sampled before COVID-19 vaccination. This chain connects TRBV5-4 to TRBJ1-6; D gene unclear. The CDR3 is CASSLEPENSPLHF. As DNA, the CDR3 is TGTGCCAGCAGCTTGGAACCGGAGAATTCACCCCTCCACTTT.